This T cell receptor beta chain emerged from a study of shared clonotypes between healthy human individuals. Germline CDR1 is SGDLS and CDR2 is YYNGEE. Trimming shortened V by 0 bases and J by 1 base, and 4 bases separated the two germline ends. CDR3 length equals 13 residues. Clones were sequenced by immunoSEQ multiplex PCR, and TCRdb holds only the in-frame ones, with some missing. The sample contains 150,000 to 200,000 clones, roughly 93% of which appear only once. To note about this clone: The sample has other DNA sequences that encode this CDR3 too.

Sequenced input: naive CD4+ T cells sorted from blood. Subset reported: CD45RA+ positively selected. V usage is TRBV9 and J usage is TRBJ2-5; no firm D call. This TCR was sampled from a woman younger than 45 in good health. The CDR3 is CASSVVPQETQYF. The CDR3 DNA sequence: TGTGCCAGCAGCGTAGTCCCCCAAGAGACCCAGTACTTC.